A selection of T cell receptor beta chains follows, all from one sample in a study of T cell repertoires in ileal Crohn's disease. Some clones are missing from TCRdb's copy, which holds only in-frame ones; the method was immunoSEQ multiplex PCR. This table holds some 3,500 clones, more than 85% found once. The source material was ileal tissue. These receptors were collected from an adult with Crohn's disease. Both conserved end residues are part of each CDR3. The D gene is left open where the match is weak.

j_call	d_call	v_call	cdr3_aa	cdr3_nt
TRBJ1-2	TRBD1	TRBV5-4	CASSRGVRTGRLNYGYTF	TGTGCCAGCAGCCGAGGGGTCCGGACAGGGAGGCTTAACTATGGCTACACCTTC
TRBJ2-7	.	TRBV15	CATSRDPSYEQYF	TGTGCCACCAGCAGAGATCCCTCCTACGAGCAGTACTTC
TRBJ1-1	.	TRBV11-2	CASSLEGATEAFF	TGTGCCAGCAGCTTAGAAGGGGCCACTGAAGCTTTCTTT
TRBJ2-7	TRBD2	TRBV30	CAWSGSGSGQYF	TGTGCCTGGAGTGGGAGCGGGAGTGGGCAGTACTTC
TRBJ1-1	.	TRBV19	CASSVGEGTEAFF	TGTGCCAGTAGCGTCGGGGAGGGGACTGAAGCTTTCTTT
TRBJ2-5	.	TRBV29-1	CSVENGETQYF	TGCAGCGTTGAGAACGGAGAGACCCAGTACTTC
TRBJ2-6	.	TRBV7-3	CASSSTGGTGANVLTF	TGTGCCAGCAGCTCCACAGGAGGAACTGGGGCCAACGTCCTGACTTTC
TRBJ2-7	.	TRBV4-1	CASSPKAGLGFSYEQYF	TGCGCCAGCAGCCCAAAGGCCGGGTTGGGGTTCTCCTACGAGCAGTACTTC
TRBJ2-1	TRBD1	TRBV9	CASSVATGGAYNEQFF	TGTGCCAGCAGCGTAGCCACAGGGGGCGCCTACAATGAGCAGTTCTTC
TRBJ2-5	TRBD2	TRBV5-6	CASSFLLADPQETQYF	TGTGCCAGCAGCTTCCTACTAGCGGACCCCCAGGAGACCCAGTACTTC